This T cell receptor beta chain comes out of a study of blood T cells in healthy people across ages. Points from the study as a whole: Diversity figures based on one million T cells were deemed too low. A strong correlation was found between TCR beta diversity and the percentage of naive T cells.

Primers used in a second PCR of roughly 6 to 11 cycles were a sample-barcoded 5' primer and a J-beta primer mix. A template-switch adaptor that had 12 random nucleotides put a tag on each cDNA molecule. MiXCR was run by TCRdb on the 5' RACE reads, yielding one entry per CDR3 protein. Counted here are 920,000 or so distinct CDR3 sequences, 35% to 55% occurring once; the ten biggest clones make up approximately 20%. Comments on this clonotype: Its antigen is not known.

Between the trimmed V and J ends, which lost 2 bases and 6 bases, there was a span of 16 bases. Germline lookup yields CDR1 MGHDK and CDR2 SYGVNS. The CDR3 runs 16 residues. The rearrangement joins TRBV25-1 to TRBJ2-2; the D call may be TRBD1 or TRBD2 (5 bases each). Sequenced sample: blood. The receptor's source is a woman aged 60 to 75 in good health. The CDR3 loop is CASSEGGGRVSGELFF. As DNA, the CDR3 is TGTGCCAGCAGTGAAGGGGGTGGGAGAGTTTCCGGGGAGCTGTTTTTT. The full variable domain, in which reference TRBV25-1 and TRBJ2-2 provide the parts outside the CDR3, is EADIYQTPRYLVIGTGKKITLECSQTMGHDKMYWYQQDPGMELHLIHYSYGVNSTEKGDLSSESTVSRIRTEHFPLTLESARPSHTSQYLCASSEGGGRVSGELFFGEGSRLTVL.